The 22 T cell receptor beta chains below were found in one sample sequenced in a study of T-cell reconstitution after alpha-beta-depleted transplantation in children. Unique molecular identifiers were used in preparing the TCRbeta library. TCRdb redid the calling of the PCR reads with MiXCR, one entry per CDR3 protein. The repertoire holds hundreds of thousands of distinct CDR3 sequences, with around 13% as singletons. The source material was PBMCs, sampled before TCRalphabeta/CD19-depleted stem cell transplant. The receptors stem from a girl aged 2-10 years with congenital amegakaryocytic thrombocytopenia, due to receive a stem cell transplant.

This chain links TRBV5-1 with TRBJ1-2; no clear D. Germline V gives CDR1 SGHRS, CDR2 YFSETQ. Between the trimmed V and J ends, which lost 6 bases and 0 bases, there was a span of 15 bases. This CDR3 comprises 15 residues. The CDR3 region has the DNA TGCGCCAGCACCGGAGGAGTTATTGCTAACTATGGCTACACCTTC. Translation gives CASTGGVIANYGYTF.

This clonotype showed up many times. CDR3 nucleotides: TGCAGTGCTAGTTACTACCGGACTAGCGGGACCAATGAGCAGTTCTTC. The encoded protein is CSASYYRTSGTNEQFF. The chain is built from TRBV20-1 and TRBJ2-1; 12 positions agree with TRBD2. CDR3 length: 16 residues. Per germline, CDR1 DFQATT and CDR2 SNEGSKA (reference sequence). Trimming cost V 3 bases and J 6 bases; bases outside gene matches: 9.

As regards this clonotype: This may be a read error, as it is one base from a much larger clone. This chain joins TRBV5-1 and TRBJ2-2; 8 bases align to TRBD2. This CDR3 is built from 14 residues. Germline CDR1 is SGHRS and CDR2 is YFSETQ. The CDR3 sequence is CDSSFSGTTGELFF. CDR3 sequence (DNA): TGCGACAGCAGCTTTAGCGGGACGACCGGGGAGCTGTTTTTT.

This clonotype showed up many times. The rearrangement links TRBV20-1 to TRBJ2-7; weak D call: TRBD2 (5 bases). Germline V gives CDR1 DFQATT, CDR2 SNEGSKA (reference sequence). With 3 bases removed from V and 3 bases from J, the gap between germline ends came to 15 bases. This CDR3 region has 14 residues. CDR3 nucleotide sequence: TGCAGTGCTAGTCGAGAGGGTGGTATCTACGAGCAGTACTTC. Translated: CSASREGGIYEQYF.

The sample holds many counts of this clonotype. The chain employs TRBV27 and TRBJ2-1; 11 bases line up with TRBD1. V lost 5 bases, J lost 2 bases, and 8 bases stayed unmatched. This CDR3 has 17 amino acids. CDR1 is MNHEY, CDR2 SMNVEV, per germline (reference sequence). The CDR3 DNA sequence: TGTGCCAGCAGTCCATTAGGGACAGGGGGAACCTACAATGAGCAGTTCTTC. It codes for CASSPLGTGGTYNEQFF.

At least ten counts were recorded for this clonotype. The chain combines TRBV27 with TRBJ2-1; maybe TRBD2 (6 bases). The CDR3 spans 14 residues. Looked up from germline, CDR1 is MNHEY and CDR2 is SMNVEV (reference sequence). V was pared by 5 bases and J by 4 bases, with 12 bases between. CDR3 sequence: CASSLGTEYNEQFF. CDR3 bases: TGTGCCAGCAGTCTCGGGACTGAGTACAATGAGCAGTTCTTC.

CDR3 loop: CASSGQPGPYEQYF. The CDR3 bases are TGCGCCAGCAGCGGGCAGCCAGGACCCTACGAGCAGTACTTC. This rearrangement joins TRBV5-1 to TRBJ2-7; unclear D gene. CDR1 is SGHRS, CDR2 YFSETQ, per germline. The V end was cut by 4 bases, the J end by 2 bases, with 13 bases between. The CDR3 has 14 amino acids.

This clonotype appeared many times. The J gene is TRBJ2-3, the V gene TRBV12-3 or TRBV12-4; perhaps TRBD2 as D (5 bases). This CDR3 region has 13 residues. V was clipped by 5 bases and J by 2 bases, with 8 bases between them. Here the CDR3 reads CASSPGNTDTQYF. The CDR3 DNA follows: TGTGCCAGCAGTCCGGGGAACACAGATACGCAGTATTTT.

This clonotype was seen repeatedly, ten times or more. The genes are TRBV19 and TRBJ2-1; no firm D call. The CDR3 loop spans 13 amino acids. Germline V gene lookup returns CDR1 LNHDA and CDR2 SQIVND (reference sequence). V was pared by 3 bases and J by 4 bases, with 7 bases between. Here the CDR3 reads CASSIDGYNEQFF. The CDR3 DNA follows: TGTGCCAGTAGTATTGACGGATACAATGAGCAGTTCTTC. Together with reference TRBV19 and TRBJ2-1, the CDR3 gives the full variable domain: DGGITQSPKYLFRKEGQNVTLSCEQNLNHDAMYWYRQDPGQGLRLIYYSQIVNDFQKGDIAEGYSVSREKKESFPLTVTSAQKNPTAFYLCASSIDGYNEQFFGPGTRLTVL.

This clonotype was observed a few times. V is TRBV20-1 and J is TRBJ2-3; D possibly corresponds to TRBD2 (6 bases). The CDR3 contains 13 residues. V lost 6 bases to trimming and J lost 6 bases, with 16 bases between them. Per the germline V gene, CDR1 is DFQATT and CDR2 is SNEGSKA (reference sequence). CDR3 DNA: TGCAGTGCCGCCGCCGAGGGGAGGGATACGCAGTATTTT. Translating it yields CSAAAEGRDTQYF.

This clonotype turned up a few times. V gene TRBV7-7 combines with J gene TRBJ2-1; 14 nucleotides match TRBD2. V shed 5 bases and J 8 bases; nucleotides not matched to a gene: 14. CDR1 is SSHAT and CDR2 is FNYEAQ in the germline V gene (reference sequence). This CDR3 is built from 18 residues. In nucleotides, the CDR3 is TGTGCCAGCAGCACCGACCTATGGGGACTAGCGGGAGAATATGAGCAGTTCTTC. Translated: CASSTDLWGLAGEYEQFF.

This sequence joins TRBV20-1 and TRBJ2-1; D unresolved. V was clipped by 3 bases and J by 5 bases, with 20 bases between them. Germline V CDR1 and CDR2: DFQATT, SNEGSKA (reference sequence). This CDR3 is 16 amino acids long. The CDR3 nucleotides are TGCAGTGCTAGGAGGCCCTTAATTATGACCCACAATGAGCAGTTCTTC. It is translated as CSARRPLIMTHNEQFF.

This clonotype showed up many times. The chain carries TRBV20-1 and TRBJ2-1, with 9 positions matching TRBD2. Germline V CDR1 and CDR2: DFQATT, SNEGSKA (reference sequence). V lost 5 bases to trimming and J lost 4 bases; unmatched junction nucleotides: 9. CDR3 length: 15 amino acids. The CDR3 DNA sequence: TGCAGTGCTCAGCCACTAGCGGGTCATTACAATGAGCAGTTCTTC. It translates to CSAQPLAGHYNEQFF.

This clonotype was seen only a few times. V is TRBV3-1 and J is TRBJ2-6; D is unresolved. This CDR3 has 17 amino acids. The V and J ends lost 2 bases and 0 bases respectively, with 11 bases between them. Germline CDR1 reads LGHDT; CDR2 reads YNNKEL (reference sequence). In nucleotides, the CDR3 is TGTGCCAGCAGCCAACCGGGCCTAGACTCTGGGGCCAACGTCCTGACTTTC. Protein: CASSQPGLDSGANVLTF.

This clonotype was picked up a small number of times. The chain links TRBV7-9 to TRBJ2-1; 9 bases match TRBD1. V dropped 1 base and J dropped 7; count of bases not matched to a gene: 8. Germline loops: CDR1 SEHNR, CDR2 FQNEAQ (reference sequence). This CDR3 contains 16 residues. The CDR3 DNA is TGTGCCAGCAGCTTAGAACCCGGGACAGGGAGAAATGAGCAGTTCTTC. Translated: CASSLEPGTGRNEQFF.

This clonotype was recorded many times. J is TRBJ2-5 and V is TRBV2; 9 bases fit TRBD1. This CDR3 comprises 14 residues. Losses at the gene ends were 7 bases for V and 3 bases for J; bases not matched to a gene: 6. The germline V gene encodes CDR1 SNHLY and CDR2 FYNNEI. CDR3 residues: CASKRDRAKETQYF. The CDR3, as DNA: TGTGCCAGCAAACGGGACAGGGCGAAAGAGACCCAGTACTTC.

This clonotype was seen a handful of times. The chain's CDR3 is CASAKGLDSNQPQHF. The CDR3 region has the DNA TGTGCCAGCGCGAAGGGTCTGGATAGCAATCAGCCCCAGCATTTT. The rearrangement links TRBV27 to TRBJ1-5; no clear D. Germline CDR1 reads MNHEY; CDR2 reads SMNVEV (reference sequence). This CDR3 region has 15 residues. The V end was cut by 8 bases, the J end by 0 bases, with 14 bases between.

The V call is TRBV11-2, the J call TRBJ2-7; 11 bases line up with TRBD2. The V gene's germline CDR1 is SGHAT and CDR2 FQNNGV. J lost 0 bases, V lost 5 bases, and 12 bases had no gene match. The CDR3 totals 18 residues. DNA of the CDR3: TGTGCCAGCAGCCCCAGGGCCCTAACTAGCGGGAGCTCCTACGAGCAGTACTTC. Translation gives CASSPRALTSGSSYEQYF.

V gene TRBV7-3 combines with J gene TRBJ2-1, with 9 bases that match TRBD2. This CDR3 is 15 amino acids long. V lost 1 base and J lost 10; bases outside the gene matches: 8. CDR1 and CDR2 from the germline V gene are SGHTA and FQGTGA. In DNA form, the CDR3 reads TGTGCCAGCAGCTTAAGTGGCGGGAGGGGAAAGGAGCAGTTCTTC. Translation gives CASSLSGGRGKEQFF.

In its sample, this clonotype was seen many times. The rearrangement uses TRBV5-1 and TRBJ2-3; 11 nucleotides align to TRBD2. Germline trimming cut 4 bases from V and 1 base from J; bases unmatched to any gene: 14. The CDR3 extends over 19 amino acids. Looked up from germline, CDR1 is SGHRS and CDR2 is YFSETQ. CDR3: CASSGPGLAVLRGTDTQYF. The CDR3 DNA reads TGCGCCAGCAGCGGACCGGGACTAGCGGTTTTAAGGGGCACAGATACGCAGTATTTT.

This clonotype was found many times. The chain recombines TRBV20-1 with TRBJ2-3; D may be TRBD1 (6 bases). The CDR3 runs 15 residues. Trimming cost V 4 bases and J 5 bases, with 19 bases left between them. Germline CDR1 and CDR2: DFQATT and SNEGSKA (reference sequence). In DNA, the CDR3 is TGCAGTGCTAACTACCGGGACAAAGGCAGAGATACGCAGTATTTT. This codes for CSANYRDKGRDTQYF.

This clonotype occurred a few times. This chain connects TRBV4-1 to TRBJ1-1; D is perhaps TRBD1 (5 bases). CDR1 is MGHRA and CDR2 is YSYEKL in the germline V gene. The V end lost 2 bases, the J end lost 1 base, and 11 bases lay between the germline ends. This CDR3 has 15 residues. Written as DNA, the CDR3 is TGCGCCAGCAGCCAACCCTACGGGGGGAACACTGAAGCTTTCTTT. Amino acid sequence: CASSQPYGGNTEAFF.